This TCR beta chain derives from a study of graft-versus-host responses after intestinal transplantation (dated by TCRdb to 2020 to 2023). With regard to the full study: Multivisceral, liver-intestinal, or isolated intestinal transplants were received by the recipients. Samples from a few later patients were sequenced in-house on an Illumina MiSeq with MiXCR processing rather than by the commercial service. All recipients received anti-thymocyte globulin induction followed by maintenance tacrolimus and steroids for around three years. Donor T cell macrochimerism was defined as a peak of at least 4% donor T cells among recipient peripheral blood mononuclear cells. Alloreactive clones were identified by sequencing pre-transplant mixed lymphocyte reaction products and comparing these products with unstimulated pre-transplant donor and recipient T cells. After intestinal transplantation, graft-versus-host and host-versus-graft alloreactive T cell clones in the graft, circulation and bone marrow were tracked using bulk TCR-beta CDR3 sequencing. A cohort of roughly 25 intestinal transplant recipients, including one retransplant, was enrolled, and a few patients lacking pretransplant specimens were excluded. Broad study findings and their caveats: Early after transplant, peak levels of circulating GvH clones were associated with declines in HvG clones. GvH clones were detected in recipient bone marrow, and some of these GvH clones were observed earlier in ileal mucosa or blood, consistent with an intestinal mucosal origin. Conclusions were limited by the relatively low number and heterogeneity of intestinal transplant patients. High GvH to HvG T cell clonal ratios were observed in the allografts of patients with donor T cell macrochimerism.

Library creation used the immunoSEQ multiplex PCR assay. In most patients, genomic DNA was isolated using the Qiagen DNeasy Blood and Tissue Kit and sent frozen to Adaptive Biotechnologies for TCR sequencing. Adaptive Biotechnologies carried out high-throughput TCR-beta CDR3 sequencing of genomic DNA for most patients. As for the original processing: TCR sequencing data were retrieved from Adaptive's ImmunoSEQ software for some 19 patients, whereas a few other patients were processed with MiXCR and VDJtools. To correct CD4 versus CD8 sorting errors, any sequence found in both subsets at a frequency ratio below 5:1 was removed. CDR3 nucleotide sequences shared by donor and recipient were removed because the origin of these sequences could not be assigned. Alloreactive clones required at least 2-fold expansion over unstimulated cells and minimum CFSE-low frequency of 0.002% (template counts) or 0.001% (read counts). A clone was considered mappable if detected in the sequenced pre-transplant spleen, lymph node, or MLR CFSE-low populations of the donor or recipient. The cumulative frequency of alloreactive clones was calculated as a percentage of all sequences, weighted by copy number. TCRdb holds this immuneACCESS table with in-frame rearrangements only. Some clones are missing; in checked studies, unresolved V genes explain under half, and the rest has no known cause. Clone size and the V and J calls come from that table; the DNA yielded D and trimming. For this sample the table gives some 2,500 clones, of which 25% to 35% were detected only once. The ten largest make up roughly 5% of the sample.

The sample's time point label, decoded: cells obtained before transplantation from donor or recipient. In mixed lymphocyte reactions, approximately 200,000 CFSE-labeled pre-transplant responders were plated with approximately 200,000 irradiated violet-dye-labeled stimulators and cultured for around 6 days. Proliferating CD3+CD4+CFSE-low and CD3+CD8+CFSE-low responder cells were FACS-sorted on a BD Influx sorter after the mixed lymphocyte reaction. The germline V gene provides CDR1 LGHNT and CDR2 FRNRAP. For this chain, trimming is 7 bases at the V end and 5 bases at the J end, and the number of junction bases without a gene match is 8. The CDR3 numbers 14 residues from cysteine through phenylalanine. Only the CDR3 part of the read is kept: 42 bases, read in frame from the first base. In this sample, this clone turned up once. No qualities accompany the bases; no much larger clone lies one base away.

The rearrangement joined TRBV12-5 to TRBJ1-1; 9 bases in the junction line up with TRBD1. The specimen was alloreactive CD4+ T cells from a mixed lymphocyte reaction culture, collected before transplantation. Sample cell subset or site, as interpreted from the label and publication: CFSE-low proliferating T cells sorted from approximately six-day pre-transplant mixed lymphocyte reaction (GvH or HvG direction). This clonotype was sampled from a human patient who was an organ donor for intestinal transplantation. The CDR3 sequence is CASALTGGLTEAFF. The DNA reads TGTGCTAGTGCCTTAACAGGGGGCTTGACTGAAGCTTTCTTT.